This T cell receptor (beta chain) was profiled in a study of blood T cell repertoires in COVID-19. V was clipped by 5 bases and J by 4 bases, with 9 bases between them. CDR3 length: 11 amino acids. Germline CDR1 is GTSNPN and CDR2 is SVGIG (reference sequence). The method was immunoSEQ multiplex PCR; TCRdb's version includes in-frame clones alone and lacks a portion of them. The data contain around 80,000 clones, over 65% of them singletons. The V gene is TRBV30, the J gene TRBJ2-7; a possible D gene is TRBD2 (6 bases). This TCR was recovered from a man between 45 and 60 years old with active or convalescent COVID-19. Sequencing was performed on peripheral blood. Here the CDR3 reads CAWGGRYEQYF. CDR3 coding DNA: TGTGCCTGGGGGGGGAGATACGAGCAGTACTTC.